Described below is a single T cell receptor beta chain sequence and its context. Cohort placement rested on clinical history that participants reported themselves. Two negative PCRs, clearance, or symptom resolution had been documented for recovered Cohort 3 donors. This entry comes from a study of blood T cell repertoires in COVID-19. This CDR3 comprises 16 residues. Germline V gene sequence: CDR1 MGHRA, CDR2 YSYEKL. V was shortened by 8 bases and J by 4 bases, with 20 bases between the two germline ends. The table came from immunoSEQ multiplex PCR; TCRdb's copy has only in-frame clones and leaves some out. The sample carries around 260,000 clones, approximately 85% recorded once.

J is TRBJ1-4 and V is TRBV4-1; no definite D call. The sequencing sample was made of PBMCs or T cells enriched from blood (not recorded which). This TCR was recovered from a woman in her 30s who had recovered from COVID-19. CDR3 in amino acids: CASRHRVPTRNEKLFF. CDR3 coding DNA: TGCGCCAGCCGTCACCGGGTCCCAACCCGTAATGAAAAACTGTTTTTT.